The 25 T cell receptor beta chains given below trace back to one sample, sequenced in a study of beta chain features in type 1 diabetes. Sequenced material consisted of expressed TCRB transcripts (all of the isolated RNA was reverse transcribed). Some clones are missing from TCRdb's copy, which holds only in-frame ones; the method was immunoSEQ multiplex PCR. This table has around 180,000 clones, about 13% appearing once. The source material was central memory CD4+ T cells from blood. The receptors were gathered from a woman between 18 and 29 years old in good health.

The chain joins TRBV28 to TRBJ2-7, with 9 bases that match TRBD1. This CDR3 has 15 residues. The junction had 10 bases not matched to a gene; V was cut back by 8 bases and J by 2 bases. Germline-derived CDR1 and CDR2 are MDHEN and SYDVKM. CDR3 protein: CASQLTGTGTYEQYF. As DNA, the CDR3 is TGTGCCAGCCAATTAACCGGGACAGGGACCTACGAGCAGTACTTC.

The V call is TRBV6-6, the J call TRBJ2-5; the match to TRBD2 covers 11 bases. V shed 7 bases, J shed 4 bases, and the junction held 5 bases outside the gene matches. Per germline, CDR1 MNHNY and CDR2 SVGAGI (reference sequence). CDR3 length: 14 amino acids. The CDR3 spells CASNRLAGRETQYF. CDR3 bases: TGTGCCAGCAATAGACTAGCGGGAAGAGAGACCCAGTACTTC.

In nucleotides, the CDR3 is TGTGCCAGCAGGAGCGAGGAGTCAGATACGCAGTATTTT. The encoded protein is CASRSEESDTQYF. The V and J genes are TRBV6-5 and TRBJ2-3; no clear D. Deletions cut 6 bases from V and 4 bases from J, with 11 bases between. Germline V gene lookup returns CDR1 MNHEY and CDR2 SVGAGI. This CDR3 is 13 amino acids long.

The J gene is TRBJ2-1, the V gene TRBV29-1; 10 bases are a match to TRBD2. V lost 3 bases to trimming and J lost 9 bases; unmatched junction nucleotides: 5. CDR1 is SQVTM, CDR2 ANQGSEA, per germline. The CDR3 loop spans 13 amino acids. The CDR3: CSVEASGRVEQFF. Here the CDR3 DNA reads TGCAGCGTTGAGGCTAGCGGGAGAGTTGAGCAGTTCTTC.

This clone came up a few times. The V and J genes are TRBV19 and TRBJ2-1; 11 positions match TRBD2. Germline CDR1 is LNHDA and CDR2 is SQIVND (reference sequence). After removal of 10 bases from V and 8 bases from J, the junction contained 10 bases not matched to a gene. The CDR3 covers 14 residues. The CDR3 loop is CATLSGRALDEQFF. For the CDR3, the DNA is TGTGCCACCCTTAGCGGGAGGGCCCTCGATGAGCAGTTCTTC.

This rearrangement joins TRBV5-1 to TRBJ2-7, with 13 bases identical to TRBD2. The germline V gene encodes CDR1 SGHRS and CDR2 YFSETQ. V lost 4 bases and J lost 7; bases outside the gene matches: 8. This CDR3 spans 15 amino acids. CDR3 DNA sequence: TGCGCCAGCAGCGCGGGACTAGCGGGACCGGAGGAGCAGTACTTC. Its translation is CASSAGLAGPEEQYF.

This clone was observed a few times. CDR3 sequence (DNA): TGTGCCAGCAGACCTGACAGGGCCTCCTACAATGAGCAGTTCTTC. Amino acids: CASRPDRASYNEQFF. The rearrangement uses TRBV7-2 and TRBJ2-1; 7 bases align to TRBD1. Germline V gene sequence: CDR1 SGHTA, CDR2 FQGNSA. J lost 0 bases, V lost 6 bases, and 5 bases had no gene match. The CDR3 is 15 residues long. Filled out from reference TRBV7-2 and TRBJ2-1, the complete variable domain reads GAGVSQSPSNKVTEKGKDVELRCDPISGHTALYWYRQSLGQGLEFLIYFQGNSAPDKSGLPSDRFSAERTGGSVSTLTIQRTQQEDSAVYLCASRPDRASYNEQFFGPGTRLTVL.

The gene calls are TRBV5-4 and TRBJ2-5, with 15 bases that match TRBD2. The V segment lost 3 bases and the J segment 5 bases; nucleotides outside the gene matches: 11. This CDR3 spans 18 amino acids. Looked up from germline, CDR1 is SGHNT and CDR2 is YYREEE (reference sequence). CDR3 coding DNA: TGTGCCAGCAGCTCCGGGACTAGCGGGAGGATCAGTCCGGAGACCCAGTACTTC. Translation: CASSSGTSGRISPETQYF.

The sample holds a few counts of this clone. The rearrangement links TRBV10-3 to TRBJ2-1, with TRBD2 as a possible D gene (6 bases). Trimming cost V 5 bases and J 3 bases, with 11 bases left between them. The CDR3 length is 14 residues. CDR1 and CDR2 (germline): ENHRY, SYGVKD. This chain's CDR3 is CAISSGTVYNEQFF. CDR3 DNA sequence: TGTGCCATCAGTTCCGGGACTGTCTACAATGAGCAGTTCTTC.

The chain employs TRBV18 and TRBJ2-1; TRBD1 agrees at 7 bases. The J segment lost 0 bases and the V segment lost 0 bases, leaving 8 bases of the junction unmatched. The germline gives CDR1 KGHSH, CDR2 LQKENI. This CDR3 comprises 18 residues. The CDR3 here is CASSPPTGVSGSYNEQFF. The CDR3 bases are TGTGCCAGCTCACCACCTACAGGGGTATCAGGCTCCTACAATGAGCAGTTCTTC.

V gene TRBV7-9 combines with J gene TRBJ2-3; no clear D. This CDR3 has 16 amino acids. The V and J ends lost 3 bases and 0 bases respectively, with 13 bases between them. Germline V lookup: CDR1 SEHNR, CDR2 FQNEAQ (reference sequence). The CDR3 sequence is CASSFRRYSSTDTQYF. The CDR3 DNA reads TGTGCCAGCAGCTTCCGGCGGTACTCTAGCACAGATACGCAGTATTTT.

This clone has more than one count but fewer than ten. This chain joins TRBV19 and TRBJ2-7; 7 nucleotides align to TRBD1. CDR3 length: 17 amino acids. Germline assignment: CDR1 LNHDA and CDR2 SQIVND (reference sequence). Germline trimming cut 8 bases from V and 2 bases from J; bases unmatched to any gene: 18. The chain's CDR3 is CASRFSLEGAPTYEQYF. In nucleotides, the CDR3 is TGTGCCAGTCGGTTCTCCCTCGAGGGGGCGCCCACCTACGAGCAGTACTTC.

In this sample, this clone turned up a few times. The chain employs TRBV4-2 and TRBJ2-7; 7 nucleotides align to TRBD1. Unmatched junction bases numbered 8, after V lost 3 bases and J lost 0 bases. Germline assignment: CDR1 LGHNA and CDR2 YNFKEQ. The CDR3 has 16 residues. Here the CDR3 reads CASSQLTGDSSYEQYF. The CDR3 nucleotides read TGTGCCAGCAGCCAGTTAACAGGGGACAGCTCCTACGAGCAGTACTTC.

The CDR3 protein is CSARTGYGYTF. CDR3 in DNA: TGCAGTGCTAGGACGGGCTATGGCTACACCTTC. The genes are TRBV20-1 and TRBJ1-2, with no clear D. The germline V gene has CDR1 DFQATT and CDR2 SNEGSKA (reference sequence). This CDR3 has 11 amino acids. V dropped 3 bases and J dropped 4 bases, with 6 bases sitting between them.

This clone occurred many times. The genes are TRBV5-4 and TRBJ1-2, with D possibly TRBD1 on 6 matching bases. CDR3 length: 16 residues. Per the germline V gene, CDR1 is SGHNT and CDR2 is YYREEE (reference sequence). V was trimmed by 3 bases and J by 4 bases, leaving 19 bases between them. For the CDR3, the DNA is TGTGCCAGCAGCTCGCACAGGGTACTACTACTCTATGGCTACACCTTC. Translation gives CASSSHRVLLLYGYTF.

There are a few counts of this clone. The chain uses TRBV5-1 and TRBJ2-1; D may be TRBD2 (5 bases). Germline V gives CDR1 SGHRS, CDR2 YFSETQ. CDR3 length: 16 amino acids. The ends were cut back, 0 bases at V and 5 bases at J, with 15 bases in the middle. The DNA for the CDR3 is TGCGCCAGCAGCTTGGCCGGAGGCGGAGGAAACAATGAGCAGTTCTTC. Translating it yields CASSLAGGGGNNEQFF.

This clone was seen only a few times. The J gene is TRBJ1-4, the V gene TRBV11-2; the match to TRBD1 covers 7 bases. The CDR3 length is 17 residues. The V gene end was trimmed by 5 bases and the J gene end by 8 bases; junction bases not matched to a gene: 17. CDR1 is SGHAT and CDR2 is FQNNGV in the germline V gene. The CDR3 DNA sequence: TGTGCCAGCAGCCGAAGCACAGGGGCCACCGTTCTAGAAAAACTGTTTTTT. Protein product: CASSRSTGATVLEKLFF.

This chain uses TRBV7-9 with TRBJ1-3; TRBD1 is a possible D gene (6 bases). There are 15 residues in the CDR3. The germline V and J ends were trimmed by 4 bases and 3 bases, with 13 bases remaining between them. Germline CDR1 is SEHNR and CDR2 is FQNEAQ (reference sequence). The CDR3 nucleotides are TGTGCCAGCAGCTCCCAAAGGGGGAATGGAAACACCATATATTTT. Its translation: CASSSQRGNGNTIYF.

In its sample, this clone was seen a few times. The V gene is TRBV28, the J gene TRBJ2-7, with D tentatively TRBD2 (5 bases). CDR3 length: 13 residues. V dropped 4 bases and J dropped 3 bases, with 10 bases sitting between them. Germline V gene sequence: CDR1 MDHEN, CDR2 SYDVKM. CDR3 amino acids: CASSWVRGYEQYF. In DNA form, the CDR3 reads TGTGCCAGCAGTTGGGTTCGGGGCTACGAGCAGTACTTC.

In this sample, this clone turned up a few times. This chain joins TRBV5-1 and TRBJ1-1; D remains unclear. The CDR3 has 16 amino acids. Germline V gene data show CDR1 as SGHRS and CDR2 as YFSETQ. Trimming left V 0 bases short and J 0 bases short, with 12 bases between. CDR3 protein: CASSLAGREMNTEAFF. As DNA, the CDR3 is TGCGCCAGCAGCTTGGCTGGCCGGGAGATGAACACTGAAGCTTTCTTT.

In this sample, this clone turned up a few times. The chain links TRBV30 to TRBJ1-1; D is uncertain. Trimming removed 3 bases at V and 4 bases at J, with 12 bases between. This CDR3 contains 13 residues. CDR1 is GTSNPN and CDR2 is SVGIG in the germline V gene (reference sequence). The CDR3 nucleotides read TGTGCCTGGAGGGGCGGGCGAGTCACTGAAGCTTTCTTT. Amino acid sequence: CAWRGGRVTEAFF.

This clone was counted only a few times. This chain joins TRBV2 and TRBJ2-3; TRBD2 matches 14 bases. This CDR3 comprises 17 residues. Looked up from germline, CDR1 is SNHLY and CDR2 is FYNNEI. Trimming cost V 10 bases and J 3 bases; bases outside gene matches: 12. CDR3 sequence (DNA): TGTGCCACCATAGAAGGGACTAGCGGGAGTTATACAGATACGCAGTATTTT. Its protein product is CATIEGTSGSYTDTQYF.

This chain connects TRBV18 to TRBJ2-7, with D perhaps matching TRBD1 (6 bases). V was clipped by 1 base and J by 2 bases, with 12 bases between them. CDR1 and CDR2 (germline): KGHSH, LQKENI. The CDR3 contains 15 residues. This chain's CDR3 is CASSPQPGQTYEQYF. The CDR3 nucleotides read TGTGCCAGCTCACCACAACCGGGACAAACCTACGAGCAGTACTTC. The variable domain in full, with the rest retrieved from reference TRBV18 and TRBJ2-7, is NAGVMQNPRHLVRRRGQEARLRCSPMKGHSHVYWYRQLPEEGLKFMVYLQKENIIDESGMPKERFSAEFPKEGPSILRIQQVVRGDSAAYFCASSPQPGQTYEQYFGPGTRLTVT.

This clone was counted a few times. This chain uses TRBV5-1 with TRBJ2-3; 10 nucleotides match TRBD2. Losses at the gene ends were 4 bases for V and 4 bases for J; bases not matched to a gene: 9. CDR1 and CDR2 from the germline V gene are SGHRS and YFSETQ. The CDR3 length is 16 residues. CDR3 protein: CASSALTSGNPDTQYF. CDR3 in DNA: TGCGCCAGCAGCGCCCTTACTAGCGGGAACCCAGATACGCAGTATTTT.

V is TRBV4-1 and J is TRBJ2-3; 14 bases match TRBD2. V was clipped by 2 bases and J by 3 bases; unmatched bases: 4. The CDR3 has 17 amino acids. Germline values: CDR1 MGHRA, CDR2 YSYEKL. Here the CDR3 DNA reads TGCGCCAGCAGCCAAACCGGGACTAGCGGGAGAACAGATACGCAGTATTTT. Translated: CASSQTGTSGRTDTQYF.